What follows are 29 T cell receptor beta chains derived from one specimen sequenced in a study of T cells in Graves' hyperthyroidism and ophthalmopathy (dated by TCRdb to the late 2010s). Library construction relied on multiplex PCR. The sample was run on an Illumina HiSeq 2000. The TCR beta CDR3 regions were amplified from RNA transcripts. The TCR CDR3 was subjected to a first round of RT-PCR using the HTBI primer set and the Qiagen OneStep RT-PCR kit. Through fastp at Q25 and MiXCR, TCRdb rebuilt clones from the public reads, retaining in-frame beta chains. Each entry merges the rows of one CDR3 protein and shows their most common DNA and genes. For this sample there are 800,000 or so distinct CDR3 sequences; 38% appear just once. Jointly, the top ten make up about 9% of the sample. Sequencing was done on a sample of blood. These receptors were taken from a man aged 18-30 years with Graves' hyperthyroidism.

This clonotype showed up just a few times. The V gene is TRBV11-2, the J gene TRBJ2-7; TRBD1 agrees at 10 bases. The CDR3 sequence is 17 residues long. With 2 bases clipped from V and 4 bases from J, the junction kept 11 bases outside the gene matches. Germline-derived CDR1 and CDR2 are SGHAT and FQNNGV. The CDR3 nucleotides are TGTGCCAGCAGCTTATCGTTGAGGGGGACAGGGGAATACGAGCAGTACTTC. Amino acids: CASSLSLRGTGEYEQYF.

The J gene is TRBJ2-5, the V gene TRBV10-3, with TRBD2 matching 8 bases. The CDR3 runs to 13 residues. Losses at the gene ends were 6 bases for V and 1 base for J; bases not matched to a gene: 1. Germline CDR1 reads ENHRY; CDR2 reads SYGVKD. CDR3 nucleotide sequence: TGTGCCATCAGGGGGACTAGCCAAGAGACCCAGTACTTC. Translated: CAIRGTSQETQYF.

This clonotype was seen more than once but under ten times. This sequence joins TRBV14 and TRBJ1-1; D may be TRBD1 (6 bases). V was shortened by 4 bases and J by 12 bases, with 18 bases between the two germline ends. Germline CDR1 is SGHDN and CDR2 is FVKESK. This CDR3 has 13 residues. In DNA, the CDR3 is TGTGCCAGCAGCCCCCGGGGGGCTCCCTGGTCTTTCTTT. Encoded protein: CASSPRGAPWSFF.

The chain employs TRBV27 and TRBJ1-5; maybe TRBD1 (6 bases). CDR1 and CDR2 from the germline V gene are MNHEY and SMNVEV (reference sequence). The V gene lost 4 bases and the J gene lost 4 bases, with 20 bases spanning the gap. This CDR3 is built from 17 residues. CDR3 region: CASSSLSGHAGNQPQHF. For the CDR3, the DNA is TGTGCCAGCAGTTCACTCTCGGGACACGCGGGAAATCAGCCCCAGCATTTT.

This clonotype was picked up many times. The chain employs TRBV9 and TRBJ1-1; no clear D. The CDR3 spans 13 residues. Germline CDR1 and CDR2: SGDLS and YYNGEE. Trimming removed 0 bases from V and 6 bases from J, with 9 bases in between. The CDR3 is CASSVVGSPEAFF. The CDR3 DNA reads as TGTGCCAGCAGCGTAGTGGGGAGCCCTGAAGCTTTCTTT.

DNA for the CDR3: TGTGCCAGCAGTTATAGAGGGTCGACTAATGAAAAACTGTTTTTT. Amino acids: CASSYRGSTNEKLFF. V is TRBV6-6 and J is TRBJ1-4; no clear D. Germline CDR1 and CDR2: MNHNY and SVGAGI (reference sequence). The CDR3 is made up of 15 amino acids. V lost 3 bases to trimming and J lost 2 bases, with 10 bases between them.

This chain joins TRBV7-3 and TRBJ2-7; 8 nucleotides line up with TRBD1. The CDR3 extends over 13 amino acids. With V trimmed by 4 bases and J by 6 bases, 5 bases remained unmatched. Germline lookup yields CDR1 SGHTA and CDR2 FQGTGA. The CDR3 here is CASSWQGAFEQYF. The CDR3 nucleotides are TGTGCCAGCAGCTGGCAGGGGGCTTTCGAGCAGTACTTC.

This clonotype was observed a handful of times. The J gene is TRBJ1-5, the V gene TRBV12-3 or TRBV12-4; 8 nucleotides agree with TRBD1. CDR3 size: 15 residues. The J segment lost 5 bases and the V segment lost 6 bases, leaving 9 bases of the junction unmatched. The CDR3 here is CASSRSGGLDQPQHF. The CDR3 nucleotides read TGTGCCAGCAGCCGATCAGGGGGCCTGGATCAGCCCCAGCATTTT.

This chain links TRBV6-6 with TRBJ1-2, with a possible D match to TRBD1 (5 bases). Germline CDR1 is MNHNY and CDR2 is SVGAGI (reference sequence). The CDR3 contains 13 residues. V was pared by 0 bases and J by 8 bases, with 10 bases between. The CDR3 here is CASSYSKEGGYTF. CDR3 bases: TGTGCCAGCAGTTACTCGAAGGAGGGGGGCTACACCTTC.

A few counts support this clonotype. The chain is built from TRBV7-8 and TRBJ1-1; maybe TRBD1 (5 bases). The CDR3 length is 14 residues. The V and J ends lost 2 bases and 6 bases respectively, with 13 bases between them. CDR1 SGHVS and CDR2 FQNEAQ come from the germline V gene. The CDR3 here is CASSLYSGGAEAFF. DNA for the CDR3: TGTGCCAGCAGCTTATACTCCGGAGGGGCTGAAGCTTTCTTT.

The rearrangement joins TRBV5-1 to TRBJ1-5; D is perhaps TRBD1 (5 bases). Trimming removed 0 bases at V and 0 bases at J, with 10 bases between. CDR3 length: 16 residues. Germline CDR1 SGHRS, CDR2 YFSETQ. The CDR3 DNA follows: TGCGCCAGCAGCTTGGATGGGGGTTCTAGCAATCAGCCCCAGCATTTT. The encoded protein is CASSLDGGSSNQPQHF. The full variable domain, its missing parts supplied by reference TRBV5-1 and TRBJ1-5, is KAGVTQTPRYLIKTRGQQVTLSCSPISGHRSVSWYQQTPGQGLQFLFEYFSETQRNKGNFPGRFSGRQFSNSRSEMNVSTLELGDSALYLCASSLDGGSSNQPQHFGDGTRLSIL.

This clonotype was found a few times. The CDR3 DNA sequence: TGTGCCAGTAGACTGACAGGGGAAGTGGGCGATGAAGCTTTCTTT. Encoded protein: CASRLTGEVGDEAFF. The chain combines TRBV19 with TRBJ1-1; 8 bases map to TRBD1. Unmatched junction bases numbered 13, after V lost 6 bases and J lost 7 bases. CDR3 length: 15 residues. Germline CDR1 and CDR2: LNHDA and SQIVND (reference sequence).

The chain combines TRBV5-1 with TRBJ1-2, with unresolved D. Trimming cost V 6 bases and J 5 bases, with 17 bases left between them. This CDR3 has 14 residues. Per the germline V gene, CDR1 is SGHRS and CDR2 is YFSETQ. The CDR3: CASTPDGYLYGYTF. The CDR3 region has the DNA TGCGCCAGCACCCCAGACGGATACCTTTATGGCTACACCTTC.

In its sample, this clonotype was seen many times. The chain links TRBV2 to TRBJ1-1; D is possibly TRBD1 (5 bases). The CDR3 is made up of 14 amino acids. Germline V gene data show CDR1 as SNHLY and CDR2 as FYNNEI. V lost 8 bases and J lost 1, with 14 bases in between. The CDR3 sequence is CASEKGLRNTEAFF. DNA for the CDR3: TGTGCCAGCGAGAAGGGACTACGGAACACTGAAGCTTTCTTT.

This clonotype has at least ten counts. CDR3 sequence reads: CSAGKYGNQPQHF. CDR3 DNA sequence: TGCAGTGCTGGAAAGTACGGCAATCAGCCCCAGCATTTT. The chain carries TRBV20-1 and TRBJ1-5; no clear D. CDR3 size: 13 residues. V was trimmed by 5 bases and J by 2 bases, leaving 10 bases between them. Germline V gene lookup returns CDR1 DFQATT and CDR2 SNEGSKA (reference sequence).

For this clonotype: A much larger clone lies a single base off, so this may be a read error. The CDR3 is CASSPRVRGESPLHF. Written as DNA, the CDR3 is TGTGCCAGCAGCCCCCGGGTCAGGGGAGAGTCACCCCTCCACTTT. This chain joins TRBV2 and TRBJ1-6, with TRBD1 as a possible D gene (6 bases). V shed 6 bases and J shed 10 bases, with 19 bases lying between them. Germline values: CDR1 SNHLY, CDR2 FYNNEI. This CDR3 comprises 15 residues.

This clonotype was counted at least ten times. The chain has TRBV29-1 and TRBJ2-7, with 8 bases lining up with TRBD1. CDR1 SQVTM and CDR2 ANQGSEA come from the germline V gene. CDR3 length equals 13 residues. Trimming at V came to 4 bases and at J to 4 bases, leaving 6 bases not matched to a gene. CDR3: CSVVWTGMYEQYF. DNA of the CDR3: TGCAGCGTTGTGTGGACAGGGATGTACGAGCAGTACTTC.

The chain combines TRBV29-1 with TRBJ1-4; TRBD1 aligns across 8 bases. V was clipped by 3 bases and J by 8 bases; unmatched bases: 11. The CDR3 is made up of 15 amino acids. From germline, CDR1 is SQVTM and CDR2 ANQGSEA. The CDR3 coding sequence is TGCAGCGTTGACGAGACAGGGGACGCCGCCGAAAAACTGTTTTTT. Amino acid sequence: CSVDETGDAAEKLFF. The variable domain in full, completed from reference TRBV29-1 and TRBJ1-4, reads SAVISQKPSRDICQRGTSLTIQCQVDSQVTMMFWYRQQPGQSLTLIATANQGSEATYESGFVIDKFPISRPNLTFSTLTVSNMSPEDSSIYLCSVDETGDAAEKLFFGSGTQLSVL.

The chain couples TRBV29-1 to TRBJ2-5; TRBD1 matches 8 bases. With V trimmed by 8 bases and J by 5 bases, 4 bases remained unmatched. The CDR3 has 11 amino acids. Germline CDR1 SQVTM, CDR2 ANQGSEA. CDR3 sequence reads: CSLRTGETQYF. The CDR3 DNA sequence: TGCAGCTTAAGGACAGGGGAGACCCAGTACTTC.

The chain has TRBV5-6 and TRBJ1-6; D is unresolved. Germline V gives CDR1 SGHDT, CDR2 YYEEEE. This CDR3 is built from 15 residues. Trimming stripped 5 bases from V and 9 bases from J, with 18 bases between. For the CDR3, the DNA is TGTGCCAGCAGTCAGGATCGGGTTAAGTTTTCACCCCTCCACTTT. Its protein product is CASSQDRVKFSPLHF.

This clonotype was counted ten times or more. The chain combines TRBV7-9 with TRBJ1-1; D gene uncertain. From germline, CDR1 is SEHNR and CDR2 FQNEAQ (reference sequence). Trimming cost V 3 bases and J 3 bases, with 8 bases left between them. This CDR3 contains 13 residues. The CDR3 DNA is TGTGCCAGCAGCTTGATCGTTTACACTGAAGCTTTCTTT. It translates to CASSLIVYTEAFF. Combining the CDR3 with reference TRBV7-9 and TRBJ1-1 gives the whole variable domain DTGVSQNPRHKITKRGQNVTFRCDPISEHNRLYWYRQTLGQGPEFLTYFQNEAQLEKSRLLSDRFSAERPKGSFSTLEIQRTEQGDSAMYLCASSLIVYTEAFFGQGTRLTVV.

The rearrangement joins TRBV20-1 to TRBJ1-6; tentatively, D is TRBD1 (5 bases). This CDR3 has 15 residues. Germline V gives CDR1 DFQATT, CDR2 SNEGSKA (reference sequence). Deletions cut 1 base from V and 5 bases from J, with 12 bases between. Written as DNA, the CDR3 is TGCAGTGCTAGAGGTGACGGGGCTCATAATTCACCCCTCCACTTT. Amino acids: CSARGDGAHNSPLHF.

V usage is TRBV14 and J usage is TRBJ2-5, with 7 bases fitting TRBD2. Germline V CDR1 and CDR2: SGHDN, FVKESK. The CDR3 is 15 amino acids. Losses at the gene ends were 8 bases for V and 5 bases for J; bases not matched to a gene: 14. CDR3 loop: CASSPAGLEGETQYF. CDR3 bases: TGTGCCAGCTCACCGGCAGGACTAGAAGGGGAGACCCAGTACTTC.

The chain recombines TRBV9 with TRBJ2-7; tentatively, D is TRBD2 (5 bases). The CDR3 length is 14 residues. V was trimmed by 0 bases and J by 5 bases, leaving 12 bases between them. Per the germline V gene, CDR1 is SGDLS and CDR2 is YYNGEE. Here the CDR3 reads CASSVGPAGDEQYF. In DNA form, the CDR3 reads TGTGCCAGCAGCGTAGGTCCGGCGGGCGACGAGCAGTACTTC. Variable domain in full (rest from reference TRBV9 and TRBJ2-7): DSGVTQTPKHLITATGQRVTLRCSPRSGDLSVYWYQQSLDQGLQFLIQYYNGEERAKGNILERFSAQQFPDLHSELNLSSLELGDSALYFCASSVGPAGDEQYFGPGTRLTVT.

This clonotype appeared many times. This sequence joins TRBV7-9 and TRBJ2-6; D gene uncertain. The CDR3 consists of 14 residues. Trimming left V 8 bases short and J 2 bases short, with 10 bases between. The V gene's germline CDR1 is SEHNR and CDR2 FQNEAQ (reference sequence). The DNA of the CDR3 is TGTGCCAGCCAACCTGGGGCTGGGGCCAACGTCCTGACTTTC. It yields the protein CASQPGAGANVLTF.

This rearrangement joins TRBV7-9 to TRBJ1-3; perhaps TRBD1 as D (5 bases). This CDR3 contains 16 residues. V lost 6 bases and J 4 bases, leaving 19 bases between the germline ends. CDR1 is SEHNR and CDR2 is FQNEAQ in the germline V gene (reference sequence). The DNA for the CDR3 is TGTGCCAGCAGTTTAACCCGCCTAGGGGCAGGAAACACCATATATTTT. This translates into CASSLTRLGAGNTIYF.

The chain combines TRBV15 with TRBJ2-6, with no clear D. CDR3 length equals 16 residues. V lost 1 base, J lost 4 bases, and 11 bases lay in between. Per the germline V gene, CDR1 is LNHNV and CDR2 is YYDKDF (reference sequence). CDR3 region: CATSRADGSGANVLTF. CDR3 DNA sequence: TGTGCCACCAGCAGAGCCGATGGATCCGGGGCCAACGTCCTGACTTTC.

The table lists this clonotype with a few counts. The rearrangement joins TRBV11-2 to TRBJ2-5; TRBD1 or TRBD2 may be the D gene (5 bases each). Germline CDR1 SGHAT, CDR2 FQNNGV. CDR3 length: 13 residues. Trimming shortened V by 5 bases and J by 2 bases, and 9 bases separated the two germline ends. CDR3 coding DNA: TGTGCCAGCAGCCGGGACCAGCAAGAGACCCAGTACTTC. Amino acid sequence: CASSRDQQETQYF.

This clonotype was seen ten or more times. The CDR3 coding sequence is TGTGCCATCAGTGAAAGACAGGGCCCAGAGACCCAGTACTTC. It translates to CAISERQGPETQYF. The chain combines TRBV10-3 with TRBJ2-5; 7 positions agree with TRBD1. The length of the CDR3 is 14 residues. Germline V lookup: CDR1 ENHRY, CDR2 SYGVKD. After removal of 3 bases from V and 4 bases from J, the junction contained 5 bases not matched to a gene.